The rows below give T cell receptor beta chains drawn from one sample of a study of blood T cell repertoires in COVID-19. The method was immunoSEQ multiplex PCR; TCRdb's version includes in-frame clones alone and lacks a portion of them. Here the sample spans about 380,000 clones, 81% being singletons. Specimen: peripheral blood. The receptors come from a human donor with acute or convalescent COVID-19. The donor label of this sample is uncertain. CDR3s include the opening cysteine and the closing phenylalanine or tryptophan. A D gene is named only where the DNA matches it firmly. A clone size is listed for some rows: how often the clone was seen (once, few, many), or a class if it is expanded.

v_call,d_call,clone_size,j_call,cdr3_aa,cdr3_nt
TRBV11-2,.,.,TRBJ2-1,CASSPRLVSSYNEQFF,TGTGCCAGCAGCCCGAGACTAGTCAGCTCCTACAATGAGCAGTTCTTC
TRBV4-2,.,.,TRBJ1-3,CASSRETGAGNTIYF,TGTGCCAGCAGCCGGGAGACAGGAGCTGGAAACACCATATATTTT
TRBV30,TRBD2,.,TRBJ2-2,CAWCGRGGVSTGELFF,TGTGCCTGGTGCGGGCGGGGGGGCGTCTCCACCGGGGAGCTGTTTTTT
TRBV4-1,TRBD2,.,TRBJ2-7,CASSQSYPSGGSSYEQYF,TGCGCCAGCAGCCAGTCCTACCCTAGCGGGGGTTCCTCCTACGAGCAGTACTTC
TRBV9,.,.,TRBJ1-2,CASSVAQRGGEGYTF,TGTGCCAGCAGCGTAGCGCAAAGGGGCGGGGAAGGCTACACCTTC
TRBV5-1,TRBD1,.,TRBJ2-5,CASSRQGPVGETQYF,TGCGCCAGCAGCAGACAGGGGCCAGTTGGGGAGACCCAGTACTTC
TRBV19,.,once,TRBJ2-1,CASSIVPGVYNEQFF,TGTGCCAGTAGTATAGTTCCAGGGGTTTACAATGAGCAGTTCTTC
TRBV19,TRBD1,.,TRBJ1-6,CASTGGTGGRRGNSPLHF,TGTGCCAGTACCGGAGGGACAGGGGGCCGAAGGGGGAATTCACCCCTCCACTTT
TRBV7-2,TRBD2,.,TRBJ2-1,CASSLWGLAGNEQFF,TGTGCCAGCAGCTTGTGGGGACTAGCGGGAAATGAGCAGTTCTTC
TRBV30,.,.,TRBJ1-1,CAWSLAPGVHAFF,TGTGCCTGGAGTCTAGCCCCGGGTGTTCACGCTTTCTTT
TRBV7-9,.,.,TRBJ2-5,CASSSGHRDGTQYF,TGTGCCAGCAGCTCTGGTCACAGGGACGGGACCCAGTACTTC
TRBV5-5,.,.,TRBJ1-2,CASSTRPQGGYTF,TGTGCCAGCAGCACCCGACCTCAGGGGGGCTACACCTTC
TRBV29-1,TRBD1,.,TRBJ2-3,CSVTGGIDTQYF,TGCAGCGTGACAGGGGGGATAGATACGCAGTATTTT
TRBV24-1,TRBD1,.,TRBJ1-1,CATSGRGQGGTEAFF,TGTGCCACCAGTGGTAGGGGACAGGGGGGCACTGAAGCTTTCTTT
TRBV28,TRBD2,few,TRBJ2-3,CASRTSGVGSGTQYF,TGTGCCAGCAGGACTAGCGGTGTTGGTTCGGGTACGCAGTATTTT
TRBV5-1,TRBD2,.,TRBJ2-1,CASSTSTSGGYNEQFF,TGCGCCAGCAGCACATCGACTAGCGGGGGATACAATGAGCAGTTCTTC
TRBV21-1,.,once,TRBJ1-2,CASSKDQGAGGYTF,TGTGCCAGCAGCAAAGACCAGGGTGCAGGTGGCTACACCTTC
TRBV6-5,TRBD1,few,TRBJ2-7,CASSFAQGAYEQYF,TGTGCCAGCAGCTTCGCACAGGGGGCCTACGAGCAGTACTTC
TRBV5-4,TRBD1,.,TRBJ1-2,CASSPQGDYGYTF,TGTGCCAGCAGCCCGCAGGGGGACTATGGCTACACCTTC
TRBV4-2,TRBD1,.,TRBJ2-2,CASSQAQGVRSTGELFF,TGTGCCAGCAGCCAAGCCCAGGGGGTAAGAAGCACCGGGGAGCTGTTTTTT